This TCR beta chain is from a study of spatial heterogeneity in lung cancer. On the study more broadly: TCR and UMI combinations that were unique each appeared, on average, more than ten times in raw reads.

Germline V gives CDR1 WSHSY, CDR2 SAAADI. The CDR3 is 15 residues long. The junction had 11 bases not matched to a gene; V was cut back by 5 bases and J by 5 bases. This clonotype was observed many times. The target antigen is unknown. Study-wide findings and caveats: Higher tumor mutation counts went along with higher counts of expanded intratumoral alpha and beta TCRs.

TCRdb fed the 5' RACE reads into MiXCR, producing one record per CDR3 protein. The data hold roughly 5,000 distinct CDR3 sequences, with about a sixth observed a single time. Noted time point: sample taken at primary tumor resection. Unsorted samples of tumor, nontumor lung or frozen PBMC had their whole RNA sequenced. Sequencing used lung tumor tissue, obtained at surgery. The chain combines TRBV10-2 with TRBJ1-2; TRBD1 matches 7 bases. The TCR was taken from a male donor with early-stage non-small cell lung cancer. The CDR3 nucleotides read TGCGCCAGCAGTTACGGCAGGGGGGATTGGTATGGCTACACCTTC. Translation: CASSYGRGDWYGYTF.